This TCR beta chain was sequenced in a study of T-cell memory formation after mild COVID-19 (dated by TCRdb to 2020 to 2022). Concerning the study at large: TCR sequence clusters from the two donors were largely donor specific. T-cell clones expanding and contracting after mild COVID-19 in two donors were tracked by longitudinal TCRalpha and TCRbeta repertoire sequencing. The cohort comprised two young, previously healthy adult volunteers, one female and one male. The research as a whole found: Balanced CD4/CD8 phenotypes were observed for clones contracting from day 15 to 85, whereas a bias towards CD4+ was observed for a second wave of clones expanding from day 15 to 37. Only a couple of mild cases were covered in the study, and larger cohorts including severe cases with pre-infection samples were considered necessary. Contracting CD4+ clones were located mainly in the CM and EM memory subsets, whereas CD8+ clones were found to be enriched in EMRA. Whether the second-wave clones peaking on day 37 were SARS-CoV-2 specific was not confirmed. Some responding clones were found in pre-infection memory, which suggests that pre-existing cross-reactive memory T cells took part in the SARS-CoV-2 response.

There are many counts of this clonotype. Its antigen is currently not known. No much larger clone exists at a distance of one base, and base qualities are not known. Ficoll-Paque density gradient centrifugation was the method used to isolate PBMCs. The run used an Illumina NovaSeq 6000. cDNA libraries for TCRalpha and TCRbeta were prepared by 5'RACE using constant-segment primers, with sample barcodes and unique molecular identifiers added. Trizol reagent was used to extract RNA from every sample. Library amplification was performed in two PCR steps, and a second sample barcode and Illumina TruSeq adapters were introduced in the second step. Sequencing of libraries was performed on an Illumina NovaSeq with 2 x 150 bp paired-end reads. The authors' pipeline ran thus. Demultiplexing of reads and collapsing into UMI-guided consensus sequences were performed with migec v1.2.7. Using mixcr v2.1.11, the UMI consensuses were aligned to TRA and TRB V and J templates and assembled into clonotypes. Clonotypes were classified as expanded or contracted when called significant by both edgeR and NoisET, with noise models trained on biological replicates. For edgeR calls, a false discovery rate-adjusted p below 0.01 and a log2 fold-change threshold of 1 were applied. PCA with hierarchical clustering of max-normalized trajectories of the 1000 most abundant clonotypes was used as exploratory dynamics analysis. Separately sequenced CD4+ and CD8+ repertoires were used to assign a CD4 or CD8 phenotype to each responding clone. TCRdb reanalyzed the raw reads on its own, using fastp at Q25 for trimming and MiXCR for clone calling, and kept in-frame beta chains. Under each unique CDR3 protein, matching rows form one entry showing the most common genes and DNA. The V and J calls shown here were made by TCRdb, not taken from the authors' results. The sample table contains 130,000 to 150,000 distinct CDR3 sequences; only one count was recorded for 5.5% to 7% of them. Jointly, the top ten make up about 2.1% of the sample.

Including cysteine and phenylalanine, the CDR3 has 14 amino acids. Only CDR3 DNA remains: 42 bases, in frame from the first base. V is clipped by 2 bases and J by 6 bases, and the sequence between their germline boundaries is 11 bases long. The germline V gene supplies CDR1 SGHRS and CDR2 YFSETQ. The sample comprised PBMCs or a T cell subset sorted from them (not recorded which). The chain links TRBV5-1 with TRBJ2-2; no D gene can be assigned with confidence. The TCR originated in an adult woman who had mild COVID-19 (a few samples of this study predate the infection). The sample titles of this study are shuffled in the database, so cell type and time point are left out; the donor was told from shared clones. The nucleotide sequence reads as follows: TGCGCCAGCAGCTTATCAGGTTTGGCCGGGGAGCTGTTTTTT. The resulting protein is CASSLSGLAGELFF.